The rows below give T cell receptor beta chains drawn from one sample of a study of beta chain features in type 1 diabetes. Clones were sequenced by immunoSEQ multiplex PCR, and TCRdb holds only the in-frame ones, with some missing. The top ten clones hold 1.3% of a sample with some 150,000 clones, under 11% of them seen once. Sequencing used naive CD4+ T cells from blood. Receptors were obtained from a man aged 18 to 30 in good health. The CDR3 runs from the conserved cysteine through the conserved F or W. A D gene is named only where the DNA matches it firmly. Size values are once, few and many counts, or a class for expanded clones, and some rows have none.

clone_size j_call d_call v_call cdr3_aa cdr3_nt
few TRBJ2-5 TRBD2 TRBV4-3 CASSLERGEYQETQYF TGCGCCAGCAGCCTCGAGCGGGGGGAGTACCAAGAGACCCAGTACTTC
few TRBJ1-2 . TRBV7-2 CASSLQGSRGYTF TGTGCCAGCAGCTTACAGGGGTCTCGGGGCTACACCTTC
few TRBJ2-1 TRBD2 TRBV11-2 CASRSLAGGNTEQFF TGTGCCAGCAGGTCGCTAGCGGGGGGTAACACTGAGCAGTTCTTC
. TRBJ1-2 . TRBV6-5 CASSYSNSNYGYTF TGTGCCAGCAGTTACTCTAACAGTAACTATGGCTACACCTTC
few TRBJ2-7 . TRBV18 CASSSQRDEQYF TGTGCCAGCTCGTCTCAGAGGGACGAGCAGTACTTC
. TRBJ1-2 . TRBV7-8 CASSLSTGHGGYTF TGTGCCAGCAGCTTAAGTACAGGGCACGGTGGCTACACCTTC
. TRBJ1-6 TRBD1 TRBV7-2 CASSLRDRVNSPLHF TGTGCCAGCAGCTTAAGGGACAGGGTTAATTCACCCCTCCACTTT
. TRBJ2-1 . TRBV5-1 CASSRQNNEQFF TGCGCCAGCTCCAGACAGAACAATGAGCAGTTCTTC
. TRBJ1-6 . TRBV19 CASRPRAVDNSPLHF TGTGCCAGTAGGCCGCGGGCGGTAGATAATTCACCCCTCCACTTT
. TRBJ1-2 . TRBV4-2 CASSQVGGELYGYTF TGTGCCAGCAGCCAAGTCGGGGGAGAACTCTATGGCTACACCTTC
. TRBJ2-7 TRBD2 TRBV9 CASSSPTSGGAGEQYF TGTGCCAGCAGCAGTCCCACTAGCGGGGGGGCAGGCGAGCAGTACTTC
few TRBJ2-5 . TRBV5-1 CASSLPSAALVQETQYF TGCGCCAGCAGCTTGCCATCGGCTGCACTAGTCCAAGAGACCCAGTACTTC
few TRBJ1-1 . TRBV6-6 CASCGEWGMNTEAFF TGTGCCAGCTGCGGAGAGTGGGGCATGAACACTGAAGCTTTCTTT
. TRBJ1-4 . TRBV27 CASRSYATNEKLFF TGTGCCAGCAGATCTTATGCAACTAATGAAAAACTGTTTTTT
. TRBJ2-7 TRBD1 TRBV5-1 CASSDRGMGEQYF TGCGCCAGCAGCGACAGGGGTATGGGGGAGCAGTACTTC
. TRBJ1-4 . TRBV18 CASSPPGPSGEKLFF TGTGCCAGCTCACCACCGGGCCCTTCGGGGGAAAAACTGTTTTTT
. TRBJ2-2 . TRBV28 CASRPGQNTGELFF TGTGCCAGCAGGCCGGGACAGAACACCGGGGAGCTGTTTTTT
few TRBJ2-1 TRBD2 TRBV27 CASGEGFYNEQFF TGTGCCAGCGGGGAGGGTTTCTACAATGAGCAGTTCTTC
few TRBJ2-1 TRBD2 TRBV5-1 CASSWTSGPNEQFF TGCGCCAGCAGCTGGACTAGCGGCCCCAATGAGCAGTTCTTC
few TRBJ1-1 . TRBV6-5 CASSYRGGVGTEAFF TGTGCCAGCAGTTACAGAGGAGGGGTGGGCACTGAAGCTTTCTTT
few TRBJ2-6 TRBD2 TRBV9 CASSATSGVGANVLTF TGTGCCAGCAGCGCGACTAGCGGGGTTGGGGCCAACGTCCTGACTTTC
. TRBJ2-7 . TRBV5-1 CASSLSGGLDEQYF TGCGCCAGCAGCTTGTCGGGGGGCTTGGACGAGCAGTACTTC
. TRBJ2-7 TRBD1 TRBV9 CASSWTGGDGEQYF TGTGCCAGCAGCTGGACAGGGGGGGACGGCGAGCAGTACTTC
few TRBJ1-1 . TRBV5-6 CASSLVEVNTEAFF TGTGCCAGCAGCTTGGTGGAGGTTAACACTGAAGCTTTCTTT
. TRBJ2-1 . TRBV9 CASSVRRAGTEHEQFF TGTGCCAGCAGCGTCCGACGGGCAGGGACTGAGCATGAGCAGTTCTTC
few TRBJ2-3 . TRBV7-3 CASSLMVGATDTQYF TGTGCCAGCAGCTTAATGGTGGGGGCCACAGATACGCAGTATTTT
few TRBJ1-2 . TRBV7-2 CASSTRVNYGYTF TGTGCCAGCAGCACCAGGGTAAACTATGGCTACACCTTC
few TRBJ2-3 TRBD2 TRBV5-1 CASSLVKRGARATDTQYF TGCGCCAGCAGCTTGGTCAAGCGGGGGGCCCGCGCCACAGATACGCAGTATTTT
. TRBJ2-3 . TRBV11-3 CASSLGFQDTQYF TGTGCCAGCAGCTTAGGTTTTCAAGATACGCAGTATTTT
few TRBJ1-1 TRBD1 TRBV6-4 CASSDGTGGNTEAFF TGTGCCAGCAGTGATGGAACAGGGGGGAACACTGAAGCTTTCTTT